The entry below describes one T cell receptor (beta chain). The record originates from a study of blood T cell repertoires in COVID-19. About the research overall: Sites across the United States, Italy and Spain contributed samples from acute and convalescent COVID-19.

Profiled with immunoSEQ multiplex PCR; TCRdb holds only in-frame clones, not every one. The sample shows roughly 310,000 clones, 85% to 90% of them seen only once. The V and J ends lost 2 bases and 6 bases, in that order; junction bases with no gene match: 13. CDR1 and CDR2 (germline): SGHTA, FQGNSA. This CDR3 region has 17 residues. The sequence was collected from a woman between 45 and 60 years old with active or convalescent COVID-19. The sample consisted of peripheral blood. This sequence joins TRBV7-2 and TRBJ2-7, with 10 bases identical to TRBD2. The CDR3 nucleotides read TGTGCCAGCAGCTTAAGCCGAAGCGGGGGGGCGAATAGCGAGCAGTACTTC. Amino acids: CASSLSRSGGANSEQYF. The complete variable domain, with remaining parts taken from reference TRBV7-2 and TRBJ2-7, reads GAGVSQSPSNKVTEKGKDVELRCDPISGHTALYWYRQSLGQGLEFLIYFQGNSAPDKSGLPSDRFSAERTGGSVSTLTIQRTQQEDSAVYLCASSLSRSGGANSEQYFGPGTRLTVT.